This entry features one T cell receptor beta chain sequence. This may come from a read error, since a much larger clone is one base off. Bulk tumor genomic DNA, approximately 560 ng per sample, was the template. Multiple widely separated biopsies were taken from each primary tumor at surgery. Curative surgery was undertaken by patients, who had untreated, newly diagnosed non-small cell lung cancer. Patients with newly diagnosed non-small cell lung cancer who underwent surgery with curative intent served as donors. The length of the CDR3 is 16 residues. Deletions cut 4 bases from V and 0 bases from J, with 11 bases between. Germline V gene sequence: CDR1 SGDLS, CDR2 YYNGEE. This record belongs to a study of immune heterogeneity within non-small cell lung tumors. For the TCR beta CDR3, multiplex PCR with 32 V and 13 J primers performed the amplification. TCRdb re-analysed the multiplex PCR reads in MiXCR, keeping a single row per CDR3 protein. The sample includes about 15,000 distinct CDR3 sequences, roughly 29% of them seen just once.

Sequencing input: lung tumor tissue. This sequence originates from a woman between 50 and 59 years old with non-small cell lung cancer. This sequence joins TRBV9 and TRBJ1-6, with D possibly matching TRBD1 (5 bases). The CDR3 coding sequence is TGTGCCAGCAGCTTCGAAGGGGACTCCTATAATTCACCCCTCCACTTT. Its protein product is CASSFEGDSYNSPLHF.